These 8 T cell receptor beta chains came from one sample sequenced in a study of cytomegalovirus exposure and HLA in healthy donors. Primers: 60 Vbeta forward and 13 Jbeta reverse. TCRdb's table, derived via immunoSEQ multiplex PCR, lists solely in-frame clones and lacks some. This table holds around 29,000 clones, 62% found once. Sequencing input: PBMCs. Receptors were obtained from a male donor in good health and CMV-seropositive.

This clone is a singleton in its sample. The rearrangement uses TRBV5-1 and TRBJ2-5, with TRBD1 matching 12 bases. The CDR3 sequence is 18 residues long. The V segment lost 5 bases and the J segment 2 bases; nucleotides outside the gene matches: 13. CDR1 SGHRS and CDR2 YFSETQ come from the germline V gene. CDR3 nucleotides: TGCGCCAGCAGACTCCGGGACAGGGGGCGTAGCTTACAAGAGACCCAGTACTTC. As protein: CASRLRDRGRSLQETQYF.

The chain combines TRBV5-6 with TRBJ1-2; D perhaps matches TRBD1 (6 bases). The CDR3 runs to 15 residues. From germline, CDR1 is SGHDT and CDR2 YYEEEE. Trimming took 4 bases from V and 6 from J, leaving 19 bases between them. The CDR3 DNA reads as TGTGCCAGCAGCGCCCCCCCTACAGGGAAAGATGGCTACACCTTC. Amino acids: CASSAPPTGKDGYTF.

This clone has just a few counts. The chain couples TRBV6-5 to TRBJ2-2; 11 nucleotides line up with TRBD2. Germline V gene data show CDR1 as MNHEY and CDR2 as SVGAGI. The CDR3 covers 15 residues. The trim removed 6 bases at V and 6 bases at J, leaving 6 bases unmatched. The CDR3 coding sequence is TGTGCCAGCAGCCTACTAGCGGGGGCCCCCGGGGAGCTGTTTTTT. Amino acids: CASSLLAGAPGELFF.

This rearrangement joins TRBV23-1 to TRBJ2-7; TRBD1 might be the D (5 bases). TRBV23-1 is recorded as an ORF, its role being uncertain. The CDR3 contains 15 residues. Trimming took 3 bases from V and 1 from J, leaving 13 bases between them. CDR3 residues: CASSQGQLLSYEQYF. Here the CDR3 DNA reads TGCGCCAGCAGTCAGGGGCAGCTCTTATCCTACGAGCAGTACTTC.

The chain links TRBV5-6 to TRBJ1-2, with TRBD1 matching 7 bases. CDR1 and CDR2 from the germline V gene are SGHDT and YYEEEE. This CDR3 spans 16 amino acids. J gave up 0 bases and V 2 bases, and 7 bases lay outside the gene matches. This CDR3 is CASSFIRDRANYGYTF. For the CDR3, the DNA is TGTGCCAGCAGCTTTATCCGGGACAGAGCTAACTATGGCTACACCTTC. Variable domain in full (rest from reference TRBV5-6 and TRBJ1-2): DAGVTQSPTHLIKTRGQQVTLRCSPKSGHDTVSWYQQALGQGPQFIFQYYEEEERQRGNFPDRFSGHQFPNYSSELNVNALLLGDSALYLCASSFIRDRANYGYTFGSGTRLTVV.

This clone was seen just once. This sequence joins TRBV27 and TRBJ1-6; maybe TRBD1 (6 bases). CDR3 length: 15 amino acids. Germline CDR1 reads MNHEY; CDR2 reads SMNVEV (reference sequence). Trimming stripped 8 bases from V and 8 bases from J, with 19 bases between. The CDR3 DNA follows: TGTGCCAGCGTAGGAATCGGGACAAAGGATTCACCCCTCCACTTT. Its protein is CASVGIGTKDSPLHF.

The V call is TRBV12-5, the J call TRBJ1-1; perhaps TRBD1 as D (5 bases). CDR3 length: 15 amino acids. Trimming took off 6 bases at V and 0 bases at J, with 14 bases between the two ends. Germline assignment: CDR1 LGHNT and CDR2 FRNRAP. The CDR3 DNA follows: TGTGCTAGTGGGGGGGGATTTAACATGAACACTGAAGCTTTCTTT. Translated, it gives CASGGGFNMNTEAFF.

The V gene is TRBV7-6, the J gene TRBJ2-2; a weak D match, TRBD2 (5 bases). V lost 1 base to trimming and J lost 8 bases, with 14 bases between them. The CDR3 sequence is 15 residues long. The V gene's germline CDR1 is SGHVS and CDR2 FNYEAQ. The CDR3 DNA sequence: TGTGCCAGCAGCTTAGTCGGGAACGTGGCGGGGGAGCTGTTTTTT. It specifies CASSLVGNVAGELFF.